Below, 17 T cell receptor beta chains from the same sample are listed, as sequenced in a study of cytomegalovirus exposure and HLA in healthy donors. The study ran its PCR with 60 Vbeta and 13 Jbeta primers. TCRdb's table, derived via immunoSEQ multiplex PCR, lists solely in-frame clones and lacks some. Here the sample spans some 130,000 clones, approximately 80% being singletons. Source material: PBMCs. Source of these receptors: a male donor in good health and CMV-seronegative.

The CDR3 loop reads CASSGDSPAPQHF. The CDR3 nucleotides read TGTGCCAGCAGTGGGGACAGTCCGGCTCCCCAGCATTTT. The chain links TRBV6-6 to TRBJ1-5, with 7 positions matching TRBD1. This CDR3 region has 13 residues. Germline CDR1 and CDR2: MNHNY and SVGAGI (reference sequence). V lost 5 bases and J lost 10; bases outside the gene matches: 8.

The rearrangement links TRBV2 to TRBJ1-4, with TRBD1 identical over 7 bases. The ends lost 8 bases at V and 8 bases at J; junction bases unmatched: 11. Germline assignment: CDR1 SNHLY and CDR2 FYNNEI. The CDR3 is 14 amino acids. The chain's CDR3 is CASGETGTPEKLFF. The CDR3 nucleotides are TGTGCCAGCGGGGAGACAGGGACGCCCGAAAAACTGTTTTTT.

The chain has TRBV10-2 and TRBJ2-5; D is undetermined. Looked up from germline, CDR1 is WSHSY and CDR2 is SAAADI. Trimming removed 5 bases at V and 4 bases at J, with 5 bases between. The CDR3 is 11 amino acids. In DNA form, the CDR3 reads TGCGCCAGCAGTTTCGGAGAGACCCAGTACTTC. It codes for CASSFGETQYF.

V is TRBV7-6 and J is TRBJ2-7; D is uncertain. Germline loops: CDR1 SGHVS, CDR2 FNYEAQ. V was shortened by 1 base and J by 0 bases, with 10 bases between the two germline ends. The CDR3 loop spans 15 amino acids. The CDR3 loop is CASSLGSGGSYEQYF. CDR3 DNA: TGTGCCAGCAGCTTAGGGTCCGGCGGCTCCTACGAGCAGTACTTC.

The chain uses TRBV18 and TRBJ1-3, with a weak D call TRBD1 (6 bases). This CDR3 has 18 residues. Germline CDR1 is KGHSH and CDR2 is LQKENI. The germline V and J ends were trimmed by 3 bases and 4 bases, with 22 bases remaining between them. In DNA form, the CDR3 reads TGTGCCAGCTCACCGTGGGGGACAACAGTCTCGTGGGGAAACACCATATATTTT. Its translation is CASSPWGTTVSWGNTIYF.

This clone was recorded once. The chain joins TRBV5-1 to TRBJ2-2; 8 bases are shared with TRBD2. This CDR3 has 19 residues. The germline CDR1 and CDR2 sequences are SGHRS and YFSETQ. The J segment lost 2 bases and the V segment lost 3 bases, leaving 15 bases of the junction unmatched. The CDR3 nucleotides read TGCGCCAGCAGCTCCACCTCGCCAGCGGGGGCCCTCAACACCGGGGAGCTGTTTTTT. This translates into CASSSTSPAGALNTGELFF.

The chain uses TRBV19 and TRBJ2-1, with 8 bases lining up with TRBD2. Germline CDR1 reads LNHDA; CDR2 reads SQIVND (reference sequence). The V and J ends lost 6 bases and 5 bases, in that order; junction bases with no gene match: 6. The CDR3 totals 14 residues. The CDR3 region has the DNA TGTGCCAGTAGCATACTAGCGGACCACAATGAGCAGTTCTTC. This sequence encodes CASSILADHNEQFF.

The J gene is TRBJ1-5, the V gene TRBV18, with TRBD1 matching 8 bases. J lost 7 bases, V lost 4 bases, and 6 bases had no gene match. The germline V gene has CDR1 KGHSH and CDR2 LQKENI. This CDR3 has 14 amino acids. The CDR3 bases are TGTGCCAGCTCACTAGACAGGGGTGAACAGCCCCAGCATTTT. Encoded protein: CASSLDRGEQPQHF. Full variable domain (missing parts from reference TRBV18 and TRBJ1-5): NAGVMQNPRHLVRRRGQEARLRCSPMKGHSHVYWYRQLPEEGLKFMVYLQKENIIDESGMPKERFSAEFPKEGPSILRIQQVVRGDSAAYFCASSLDRGEQPQHFGDGTRLSIL.

The rearrangement joins TRBV9 to TRBJ2-3; D is perhaps TRBD1 (5 bases). Germline CDR1 is SGDLS and CDR2 is YYNGEE. This CDR3 region has 13 residues. Trimming took off 5 bases at V and 6 bases at J, with 13 bases between the two ends. CDR3 in DNA: TGTGCCAGCAGTCCCGTCCAGGGCGATACGCAGTATTTT. Its translation is CASSPVQGDTQYF.

This clone appeared a single time. This chain uses TRBV7-8 with TRBJ1-1; D is unresolved. Trimming left V 2 bases short and J 2 bases short, with 21 bases between. The CDR3 contains 18 residues. The V gene's germline CDR1 is SGHVS and CDR2 FQNEAQ. CDR3 DNA: TGTGCCAGCAGCTTATTACCGTCCGGGATACCCCCCAACACTGAAGCTTTCTTT. Protein sequence: CASSLLPSGIPPNTEAFF.

The V and J genes are TRBV13 and TRBJ1-1; D is possibly TRBD1 (6 bases). CDR1 is PRHDT, CDR2 FYEKMQ, per germline (reference sequence). The ends were cut back, 4 bases at V and 0 bases at J, with 9 bases in the middle. This CDR3 comprises 14 residues. The CDR3 DNA follows: TGTGCCAGCAGCTCGGACAGAATGAACACTGAAGCTTTCTTT. Translating gives CASSSDRMNTEAFF.

This clone was recorded a few times. The chain uses TRBV7-6 and TRBJ2-5, with 11 positions matching TRBD1. Germline CDR1 reads SGHVS; CDR2 reads FNYEAQ. J was trimmed by 3 bases and V by 3 bases; bases with no gene match: 6. This CDR3 is 16 amino acids long. CDR3 nucleotide sequence: TGTGCCAGCAGCTTTAACCCGGGACAGGGGGAAGAGACCCAGTACTTC. It encodes CASSFNPGQGEETQYF.

On this clone itself: A read error may produce the germline difference seen at one junction end. The rearrangement uses TRBV7-3 and TRBJ1-2; 7 bases are a match to TRBD1. CDR1 and CDR2 from the germline V gene are SGHTA and FQGTGA. The CDR3 loop spans 13 amino acids. The CDR3 sequence: CASSIPGTVKMEF. Here the CDR3 DNA reads TGTGCCAGCAGCATTCCTGGGACAGTTAAAATGGAATTC.

The chain employs TRBV10-3 and TRBJ2-7, with a possible D match to TRBD1 (5 bases). The length of the CDR3 is 13 residues. CDR1 is ENHRY and CDR2 is SYGVKD in the germline V gene. V was clipped by 8 bases and J by 2 bases, with 13 bases between them. The CDR3 sequence is CAISTVSTYEQYF. CDR3 coding DNA: TGTGCCATCTCGACAGTATCTACCTACGAGCAGTACTTC.

V is TRBV5-6 and J is TRBJ2-1; TRBD1 agrees at 7 bases. The CDR3 loop spans 15 amino acids. The trim removed 4 bases at V and 6 bases at J, leaving 10 bases unmatched. CDR1 and CDR2 from the germline V gene are SGHDT and YYEEEE. The CDR3 coding sequence is TGTGCCAGCAGCGTAGGGGGCGCCAAGAGCAATGAGCAGTTCTTC. Protein product: CASSVGGAKSNEQFF.

On this clone: An end of the junction does not agree with germline; a read error may underlie this. The J gene is TRBJ1-2, the V gene TRBV7-9; D uncertain. Germline V gene lookup returns CDR1 SEHNR and CDR2 FQNEAQ (reference sequence). The CDR3 has 14 residues. The CDR3 region has the DNA TGTTCCAGCAGATCGGCAGGCCACAACTATGGCTACACCTTC. This encodes CSSRSAGHNYGYTF. Based on the CDR3 plus reference TRBV7-9 and TRBJ1-2, the full variable domain is DTGVSQNPRHKITKRGQNVTFRCDPISEHNRLYWYRQTLGQGPEFLTYFQNEAQLEKSRLLSDRFSAERPKGSFSTLEIQRTEQGDSAMYLCSSRSAGHNYGYTFGSGTRLTVV.

J is TRBJ2-7 and V is TRBV7-2; the match to TRBD1 covers 12 bases. With V trimmed by 4 bases and J by 6 bases, 10 bases remained unmatched. The CDR3 runs 16 residues. The germline V gene has CDR1 SGHTA and CDR2 FQGNSA. This CDR3 is CASSSRSGTGGTEQYF. The CDR3 coding sequence is TGTGCCAGCAGCTCCCGGTCCGGGACAGGGGGCACCGAGCAGTACTTC.